This TCR beta chain was identified during a study of blood T cells in healthy people across ages. The wider study: Template switching captured about one barcoded beta molecule per two T cells.

The CDR3 loop spans 14 amino acids. V was clipped by 7 bases and J by 2 bases, with 11 bases between them. CDR1 is MGHDK, CDR2 SYGVNS, per germline. Primed by a sample-barcoded 5' primer and a J-beta primer mix, a second PCR proceeded for 7 to 11 cycles. A tag from a template-switch adaptor with 12 random nucleotides marked each cDNA molecule. TCRdb reprocessed the 5' RACE reads via MiXCR and lists one record per CDR3 protein. The sample lists 850,000 to 1,300,000 distinct CDR3 sequences, 45% occurring once. The sequencing sample was made of blood. The chain couples TRBV25-1 to TRBJ2-2; D remains ambiguous. This clonotype was sampled from a woman aged 60 to 75 in good health. The CDR3 DNA reads as TGTGCCAGCACCCTCGGATCTAACACCGGGGAGCTGTTTTTT. Translating it yields CASTLGSNTGELFF.